Shown below are 18 T cell receptor beta chains from a single sample sequenced in a study of blood T cell repertoires in COVID-19 (TCRdb year 2020). Library prep was done by the immunoSEQ multiplex PCR assay. TCRdb provides this immuneACCESS table in a form limited to in-frame rearrangements. Some clones are lacking; in checked studies, under half of them reflect an unresolved V gene, and why the rest are absent is not known. A total of 300,000 to 350,000 clones appear in this sample, about 91% of them only once. Of the sample, 1.6% falls within the top ten clones. Specimen: peripheral blood. These TCRs come from a woman in her twenties or thirties with COVID-19, enrolled during active disease.

The chain joins TRBV5-6 to TRBJ2-1; 10 nucleotides match TRBD2. V gave up 2 bases and J gave up 3 bases; unmatched junction bases: 5. Germline CDR1 reads SGHDT; CDR2 reads YYEEEE. This CDR3 is built from 16 residues. CDR3 loop: CASSLLAGSYYNEQFF. In DNA form, the CDR3 reads TGTGCCAGCAGCTTACTAGCGGGGTCATACTACAATGAGCAGTTCTTC. The complete variable domain, with remaining parts taken from reference TRBV5-6 and TRBJ2-1, reads DAGVTQSPTHLIKTRGQQVTLRCSPKSGHDTVSWYQQALGQGPQFIFQYYEEEERQRGNFPDRFSGHQFPNYSSELNVNALLLGDSALYLCASSLLAGSYYNEQFFGPGTRLTVL.

This clone came up once. The genes are TRBV19 and TRBJ1-1; D remains unclear. V dropped 3 bases and J dropped 4 bases, with 12 bases sitting between them. CDR1 and CDR2 (germline): LNHDA, SQIVND (reference sequence). The CDR3 length is 14 residues. CDR3 loop: CASSMGRSSTEAFF. The DNA of the CDR3 is TGTGCCAGTAGTATGGGTCGGAGCAGCACTGAAGCTTTCTTT.

For the CDR3, the DNA is TGTGCCAGCAGCCCCGGGACTAGGGTCCACGAGCAGTACTTC. It encodes CASSPGTRVHEQYF. V gene TRBV11-2 combines with J gene TRBJ2-7; 8 nucleotides match TRBD2. V was clipped by 5 bases and J by 5 bases; unmatched bases: 8. CDR1 and CDR2 (germline): SGHAT, FQNNGV. CDR3 length: 14 residues.

This clone was seen once. This chain connects TRBV6-5 to TRBJ1-1; TRBD1 agrees at 8 bases. Germline V gene lookup returns CDR1 MNHEY and CDR2 SVGAGI. CDR3 length equals 15 residues. V gave up 7 bases and J gave up 1 base; unmatched junction bases: 8. For the CDR3, the DNA is TGTGCCAGCACTAACACGGGGACAGGGAACACTGAAGCTTTCTTT. Amino acids: CASTNTGTGNTEAFF.

V usage is TRBV7-6 and J usage is TRBJ2-7; 9 bases agree with TRBD2. The germline V gene has CDR1 SGHVS and CDR2 FNYEAQ. The ends lost 5 bases at V and 0 bases at J; junction bases unmatched: 5. CDR3 size: 15 residues. In DNA, the CDR3 is TGTGCCAGCAGCAACCCGGGACTAGCCTCCTACGAGCAGTACTTC. Residues: CASSNPGLASYEQYF. The complete variable domain, with remaining parts taken from reference TRBV7-6 and TRBJ2-7, reads GAGVSQSPRYKVTKRGQDVALRCDPISGHVSLYWYRQALGQGPEFLTYFNYEAQQDKSGLPNDRFSAERPEGSISTLTIQRTEQRDSAMYRCASSNPGLASYEQYFGPGTRLTVT.

V usage is TRBV29-1 and J usage is TRBJ1-5; D call uncertain. V was pared by 5 bases and J by 4 bases, with 12 bases between. The germline V gene encodes CDR1 SQVTM and CDR2 ANQGSEA. CDR3 length: 13 amino acids. CDR3 sequence: CSVSTSRNQPQHF. The CDR3 DNA reads TGCAGCGTTTCTACCTCGCGGAATCAGCCCCAGCATTTT.

This chain connects TRBV3-1 (or the pseudogene TRBV3-2) to TRBJ2-1, with TRBD1 matching over 9 bases. The V gene end was trimmed by 6 bases and the J gene end by 7 bases; junction bases not matched to a gene: 10. This CDR3 region has 15 residues. Germline V gene sequence: CDR1 LGHDT, CDR2 YNNKEL (reference sequence). The CDR3 DNA reads TGTGCCAGCAGGGGACAGGGTAACCAGCCGAATGAGCAGTTCTTC. This encodes CASRGQGNQPNEQFF.

The V gene is TRBV9, the J gene TRBJ1-6, with D uncertain. V lost 3 bases to trimming and J lost 4 bases, with 8 bases between them. CDR3 length equals 14 residues. Germline V gives CDR1 SGDLS, CDR2 YYNGEE. CDR3 in amino acids: CASSDGMYNSPLHF. The CDR3 region has the DNA TGTGCCAGCAGCGACGGGATGTATAATTCACCCCTCCACTTT.

In this sample, this clone turned up once. The chain links TRBV3-1 (or the pseudogene TRBV3-2) to TRBJ1-5; D unclear. CDR3 length: 14 residues. The germline V gene has CDR1 LGHDT and CDR2 YNNKEL (reference sequence). Trimming removed 0 bases at V and 4 bases at J, with 7 bases between. Here the CDR3 reads CASSQDSLNQPQHF. CDR3 nucleotides: TGTGCCAGCAGCCAAGACAGTCTGAATCAGCCCCAGCATTTT.

This clone was observed a few times. The genes are TRBV4-1 and TRBJ1-1, with 7 bases fitting TRBD1. The length of the CDR3 is 15 residues. In germline, CDR1 is MGHRA, CDR2 YSYEKL. Trimming took 3 bases from V and 1 from J; bases not matched to a gene: 5. CDR3 protein: CASSHTGAQNTEAFF. The CDR3 DNA reads as TGCGCCAGCAGCCACACAGGGGCCCAGAACACTGAAGCTTTCTTT.

The chain links TRBV19 to TRBJ2-3; D not resolved. CDR3 size: 13 residues. The germline V gene encodes CDR1 LNHDA and CDR2 SQIVND (reference sequence). V was cut by 5 bases and J by 6 bases, with 12 bases left in between. The CDR3 nucleotides are TGTGCCAGTAGTGCGGAGAGTCTCGATACGCAGTATTTT. It translates to CASSAESLDTQYF.

V usage is TRBV10-3 and J usage is TRBJ2-7; TRBD1 might be the D (5 bases). CDR1 is ENHRY and CDR2 is SYGVKD in the germline V gene. Trimming took 1 base from V and 3 from J, leaving 10 bases between them. The CDR3 has 14 residues. The CDR3 nucleotides are TGTGCCATCAGTGAGTTAAGGGGTGGCTACGAGCAGTACTTC. Translated, it gives CAISELRGGYEQYF.

The rearrangement joins TRBV11-2 to TRBJ1-5; D ambiguous. This CDR3 has 14 residues. V was cut by 2 bases and J by 3 bases, with 8 bases left in between. Germline-derived CDR1 and CDR2 are SGHAT and FQNNGV. CDR3 residues: CASSLNIANQPQHF. CDR3 in DNA: TGTGCCAGCAGCTTAAATATAGCCAATCAGCCCCAGCATTTT.

The chain is built from TRBV10-3 and TRBJ2-4; 7 nucleotides line up with TRBD1. CDR3 length equals 13 residues. Looked up from germline, CDR1 is ENHRY and CDR2 is SYGVKD. V lost 10 bases and J lost 1; bases outside the gene matches: 4. The DNA of the CDR3 is TGTGCCACCCAACAGGGGGCCAAAAACATTCAGTACTTC. This translates into CATQQGAKNIQYF.

The genes are TRBV4-2 and TRBJ2-1, with 7 bases aligning to TRBD1. V shed 0 bases and J 12 bases; nucleotides not matched to a gene: 17. The germline CDR1 and CDR2 sequences are LGHNA and YNFKEQ. The CDR3 contains 17 residues. CDR3 sequence (DNA): TGTGCCAGCAGCCAAGATTGGTCCAGGACAGGCATCCATAGGCAGTTCTTC. Protein product: CASSQDWSRTGIHRQFF.

This chain uses TRBV6-5 with TRBJ1-6; 7 bases align to TRBD1. CDR1 MNHEY and CDR2 SVGAGI come from the germline V gene. This CDR3 is 14 amino acids long. Trimming removed 7 bases from V and 7 bases from J; junction bases left unmatched: 7. The CDR3, as DNA: TGTGCCAGCACCCGGGACAGTTCCAATTCACCCCTCCACTTT. This gives the protein CASTRDSSNSPLHF.

The chain carries TRBV2 and TRBJ2-7, with 7 bases matching TRBD1. The CDR3 is 15 amino acids. V shed 6 bases and J 3 bases; nucleotides not matched to a gene: 11. Germline lookup yields CDR1 SNHLY and CDR2 FYNNEI. The DNA of the CDR3 is TGTGCCAGCAGGGAGGACAGGACAGCTTTCTACGAGCAGTACTTC. It is translated as CASREDRTAFYEQYF.

The genes are TRBV30 and TRBJ1-4; 12 bases fit TRBD1. The CDR3 is made up of 16 amino acids. J gave up 10 bases and V 4 bases, and 13 bases lay outside the gene matches. Germline values: CDR1 GTSNPN, CDR2 SVGIG (reference sequence). The CDR3: CAWNHQLGTGGGKLFF. The CDR3 DNA follows: TGTGCCTGGAATCACCAATTGGGGACAGGGGGCGGAAAACTGTTTTTT.